The sequence of this TCR beta chain was determined in a study of cytomegalovirus exposure and HLA in healthy donors. The PCR had 60 Vbeta and 13 Jbeta primers. Sequencing was performed with immunoSEQ multiplex PCR; in TCRdb, only in-frame clones are kept and a portion is missing. The sample has around 120,000 clones; 70% to 85% are singletons. V shed 5 bases and J shed 4 bases, with 18 bases lying between them. The CDR3 covers 15 residues. CDR1 is MDHEN and CDR2 is SYDVKM in the germline V gene. This clone showed up just once. As yet, its antigen is unknown. The study, taken as a whole, reports: Earlier analysis looked at TCR beta V segments, and most were productive about 87% or about 30% of the time.

The V call is TRBV28, the J call TRBJ2-7; TRBD2 might be the D (6 bases). Sequenced input: PBMCs. The source is a man between 50 and 59 years old in good health and CMV-seropositive. In DNA, the CDR3 is TGTGCCAGCAGTCGGGGCGGGACTCCCACGTACGAGCAGTACTTC. Protein product: CASSRGGTPTYEQYF.